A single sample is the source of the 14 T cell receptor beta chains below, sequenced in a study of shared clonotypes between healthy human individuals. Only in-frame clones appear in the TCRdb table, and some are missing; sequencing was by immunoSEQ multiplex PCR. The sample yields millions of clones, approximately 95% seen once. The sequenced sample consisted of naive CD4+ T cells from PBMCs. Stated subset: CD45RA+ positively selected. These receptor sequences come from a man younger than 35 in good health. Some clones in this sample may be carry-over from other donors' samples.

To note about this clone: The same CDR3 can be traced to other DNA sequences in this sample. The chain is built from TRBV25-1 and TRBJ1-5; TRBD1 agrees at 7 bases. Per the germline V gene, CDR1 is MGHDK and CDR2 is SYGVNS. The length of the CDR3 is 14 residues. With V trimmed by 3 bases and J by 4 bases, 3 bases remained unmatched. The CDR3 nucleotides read TGTGCCAGCAGTGAGACAGGGAGGAATCAGCCCCAGCATTTT. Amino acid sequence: CASSETGRNQPQHF. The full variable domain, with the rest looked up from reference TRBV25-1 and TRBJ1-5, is EADIYQTPRYLVIGTGKKITLECSQTMGHDKMYWYQQDPGMELHLIHYSYGVNSTEKGDLSSESTVSRIRTEHFPLTLESARPSHTSQYLCASSETGRNQPQHFGDGTRLSIL.

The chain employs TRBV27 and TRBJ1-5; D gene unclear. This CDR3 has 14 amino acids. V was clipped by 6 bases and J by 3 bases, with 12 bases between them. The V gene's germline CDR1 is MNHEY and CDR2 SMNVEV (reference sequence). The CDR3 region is CASSNRAPNQPQHF. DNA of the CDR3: TGTGCCAGCAGCAACCGGGCGCCCAATCAGCCCCAGCATTTT.

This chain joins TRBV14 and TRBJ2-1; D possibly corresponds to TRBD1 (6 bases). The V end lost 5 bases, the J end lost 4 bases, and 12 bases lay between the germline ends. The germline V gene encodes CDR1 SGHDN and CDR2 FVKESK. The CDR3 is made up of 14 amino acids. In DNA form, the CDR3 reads TGTGCCAGCAGCACGTCCGGGACATACAATGAGCAGTTCTTC. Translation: CASSTSGTYNEQFF. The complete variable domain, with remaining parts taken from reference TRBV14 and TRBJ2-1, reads EAGVTQFPSHSVIEKGQTVTLRCDPISGHDNLYWYRRVMGKEIKFLLHFVKESKQDESGMPNNRFLAERTGGTYSTLKVQPAELEDSGVYFCASSTSGTYNEQFFGPGTRLTVL.

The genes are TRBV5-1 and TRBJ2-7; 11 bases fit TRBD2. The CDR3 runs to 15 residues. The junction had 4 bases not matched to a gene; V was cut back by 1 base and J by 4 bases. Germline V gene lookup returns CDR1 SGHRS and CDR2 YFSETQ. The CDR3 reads CASSLLAGGWYEQYF. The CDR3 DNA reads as TGCGCCAGCAGCTTGCTAGCGGGAGGTTGGTACGAGCAGTACTTC.

Written as DNA, the CDR3 is TGTGCCAGCAGTATCCCCAGGGTGAGCTCCTACAATGAGCAGTTCTTC. This translates into CASSIPRVSSYNEQFF. This sequence joins TRBV5-6 and TRBJ2-1; D might be TRBD1 (5 bases). The CDR3 is made up of 16 amino acids. Between the trimmed V and J ends, which lost 5 bases and 0 bases, there was a span of 15 bases. Germline loops: CDR1 SGHDT, CDR2 YYEEEE.

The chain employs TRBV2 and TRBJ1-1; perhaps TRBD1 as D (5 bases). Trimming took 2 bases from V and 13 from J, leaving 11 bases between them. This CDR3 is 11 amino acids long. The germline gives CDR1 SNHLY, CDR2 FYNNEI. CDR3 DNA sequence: TGTGCCAGCAGTGAAATGGGGGAAAGTTTCTTT. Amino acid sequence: CASSEMGESFF.

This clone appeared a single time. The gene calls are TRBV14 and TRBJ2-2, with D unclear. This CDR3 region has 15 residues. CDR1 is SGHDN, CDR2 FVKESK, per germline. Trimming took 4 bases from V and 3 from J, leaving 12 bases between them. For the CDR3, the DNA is TGTGCCAGCAGCCGAAGACTTCGCGACACCGGGGAGCTGTTTTTT. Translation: CASSRRLRDTGELFF.

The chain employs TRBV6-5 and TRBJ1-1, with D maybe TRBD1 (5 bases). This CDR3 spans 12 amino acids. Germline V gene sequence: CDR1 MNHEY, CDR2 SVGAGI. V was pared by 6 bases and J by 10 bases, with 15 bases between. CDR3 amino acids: CASSRNGGRAFF. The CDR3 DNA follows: TGTGCCAGCAGCCGAAACGGGGGGAGAGCTTTCTTT.

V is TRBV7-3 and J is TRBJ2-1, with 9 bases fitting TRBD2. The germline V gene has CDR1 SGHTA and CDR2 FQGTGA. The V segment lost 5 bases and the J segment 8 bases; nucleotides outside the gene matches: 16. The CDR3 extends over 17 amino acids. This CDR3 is CASSPSGGAREGHEQFF. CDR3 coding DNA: TGTGCCAGCAGCCCCTCCGGTGGCGCGCGGGAGGGCCATGAGCAGTTCTTC.

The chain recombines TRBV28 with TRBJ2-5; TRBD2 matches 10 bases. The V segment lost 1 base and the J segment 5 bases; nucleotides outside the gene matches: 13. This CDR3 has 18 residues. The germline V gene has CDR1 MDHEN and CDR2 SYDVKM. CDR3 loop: CASSLYRRLAGAGETQYF. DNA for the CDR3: TGTGCCAGCAGTTTATATCGCAGGCTAGCGGGAGCGGGCGAGACCCAGTACTTC.

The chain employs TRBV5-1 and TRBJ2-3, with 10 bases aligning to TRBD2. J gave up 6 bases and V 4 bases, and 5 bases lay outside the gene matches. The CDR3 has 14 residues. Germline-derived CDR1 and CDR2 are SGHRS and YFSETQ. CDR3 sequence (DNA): TGCGCCAGCAGCCCTACTAGCGGGGTCGATACGCAGTATTTT. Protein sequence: CASSPTSGVDTQYF.

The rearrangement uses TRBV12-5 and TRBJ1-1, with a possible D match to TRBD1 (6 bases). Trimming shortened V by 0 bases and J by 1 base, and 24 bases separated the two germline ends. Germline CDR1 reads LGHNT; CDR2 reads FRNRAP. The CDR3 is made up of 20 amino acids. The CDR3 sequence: CASGLVRSRGRRLANTEAFF. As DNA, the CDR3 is TGTGCTAGTGGTTTGGTACGGTCCAGGGGACGGCGATTGGCGAACACTGAAGCTTTCTTT.

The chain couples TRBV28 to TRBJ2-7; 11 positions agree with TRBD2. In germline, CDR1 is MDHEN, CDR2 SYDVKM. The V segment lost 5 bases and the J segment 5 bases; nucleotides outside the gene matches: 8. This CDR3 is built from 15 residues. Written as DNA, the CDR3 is TGTGCCAGCAGTATTCTAGCGGGGGGAGCCCACGAGCAGTACTTC. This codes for CASSILAGGAHEQYF.

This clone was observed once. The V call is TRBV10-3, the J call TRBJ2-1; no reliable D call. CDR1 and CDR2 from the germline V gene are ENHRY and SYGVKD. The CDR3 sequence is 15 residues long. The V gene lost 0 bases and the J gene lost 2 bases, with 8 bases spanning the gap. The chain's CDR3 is CAISESGWTYNEQFF. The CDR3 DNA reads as TGTGCCATCAGTGAGTCTGGGTGGACCTACAATGAGCAGTTCTTC.